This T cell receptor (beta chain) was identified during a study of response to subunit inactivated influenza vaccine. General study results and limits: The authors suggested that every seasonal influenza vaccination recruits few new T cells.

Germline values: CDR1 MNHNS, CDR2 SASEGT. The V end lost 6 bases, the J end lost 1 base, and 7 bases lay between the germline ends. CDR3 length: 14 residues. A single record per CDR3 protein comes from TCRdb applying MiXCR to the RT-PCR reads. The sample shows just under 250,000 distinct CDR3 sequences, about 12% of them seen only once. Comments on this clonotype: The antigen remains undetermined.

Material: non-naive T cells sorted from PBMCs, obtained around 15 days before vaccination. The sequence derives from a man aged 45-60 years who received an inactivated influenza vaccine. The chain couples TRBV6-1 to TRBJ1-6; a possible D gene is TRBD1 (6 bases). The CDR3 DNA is TGTGCCAGCAGAACAGGGTCCTATAATTCACCCCTCCACTTT. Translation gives CASRTGSYNSPLHF.